The following is a T cell receptor beta chain sequence with its context. Antigen unknown. This sample was included in a study of T cell responses to AZD1222 COVID-19 vaccine. Study background: Combined were second doses at about 4 or about 12 weeks. Study-level points and caveats: At baseline, just a handful of AZD1222 recipients tested seropositive. Among vaccine-associated CD4 TCRs, coverage spanned spike, with dominance at 160-218 and 743-854.

Sequencing used immunoSEQ multiplex PCR; TCRdb keeps in-frame clones, though not all of them. The sample contains some 49,000 clones, about three quarters of which appear only once. Germline V CDR1 and CDR2: KGHSH, LQKENI. Trimming stripped 3 bases from V and 2 bases from J, with 7 bases between. The CDR3 runs 13 residues. This specimen consisted of peripheral blood, obtained on day 0 of AZD1222 vaccination. The chain joins TRBV18 to TRBJ2-5; possibly TRBD1 for D (6 bases). The TCR originated in an adult in good health. The CDR3 DNA is TGTGCCAGCTCACCTGGGACACAAGAGACCCAGTACTTC. Amino acids: CASSPGTQETQYF.